These T cell receptor beta chains were read from a single sample in a study of sequential checkpoint blockade in melanoma. Only in-frame clones appear in the TCRdb table, and some are missing; sequencing was by immunoSEQ multiplex PCR. This table has roughly 20,000 clones, around 26% appearing once. This material consisted of tumor tissue (inferred from file names), taken from a patient given nivolumab and ipilimumab in sequence. Source of these receptors: a human donor with melanoma. CDR3s leave out the opening cysteine and the closing phenylalanine or tryptophan. Not all rows give a size; the values are once, few, many and, for expanded clones, a class.

>TRBV28|-|11
ASSSPPDIRQF
>TRBV30|-|11
AWSLQGWYGYT
>TRBV18|-|11
ASSPTTNTEAF
>TRBV19|-|11
ASGGVTGNTIY
>TRBV6-8|few|11
ASSYGGNTEAF
>TRBV28|-|13
ASTLTQGNNQPQH
>TRBV6-8|few|11
ASAVAYNTEAF
>TRBV18|-|12
ASSPFQGMDTQY
>TRBV15|-|14
ATSRELGGGSDTQY
>TRBV7-1|few|11
ASGPGIKYEQY
>TRBV5-1|-|13
ASRGGSGSTGELF
>TRBV5-1|-|12
ASSQINRGNEAF
>TRBV25-1|-|14
ASSDQQGLNTGELF
>TRBV19|few|12
ASSIRGLNEKLF
>TRBV28|few|12
ASSLFSGFDEQY
>TRBV5-5|few|13
ASSPRPGGYNEQF
>TRBV18|-|13
ASSPGKTGAYEQY
>TRBV19|-|13
ASSISRGGAETQY
>TRBV18|-|14
ASSPGQSTDNQPQH
>TRBV11-3|few|17
ASSSIRRASGRKGETQY
>TRBV18|-|13
ASSPPWADDYGYT
>TRBV9|few|13
ASSVEEGFNSPLH
>TRBV6-8|few|14
ASSYLGHMFTGELF
>TRBV5-8|few|11
ASSLDGAREQY
>TRBV6-8|few|13
ASSYFREGLYLQF
>TRBV7-5|few|12
ASSFSGTSYEQY
>TRBV5-1|once|12
ASSLSQNTGELF
>TRBV11-3|few|13
ASSPNVLAGPEQF